The T cell receptor (beta chain) described here comes from a study of shared T cell receptors in the human thymus. Repertoires were generated with immunoSEQ multiplex PCR, while TCRdb's copy carries only in-frame clones and drops some. This sample has 72,000 or so clones, with roughly 96% found just once. The sequence was collected from a human donor. The sequencing sample was made of thymocytes.

CDR3 coding DNA: TGTGCCAGTAGTGTCCCAGGGGGCGATGGAAACACCATATATTTT. This gives the protein CASSVPGGDGNTIYF. The chain recombines TRBV19 with TRBJ1-3; 8 bases line up with TRBD1. The V gene end was trimmed by 5 bases and the J gene end by 3 bases; junction bases not matched to a gene: 6. The CDR3 length is 15 residues. CDR1 and CDR2 from the germline V gene are LNHDA and SQIVND (reference sequence).